These 11 T cell receptor beta chains share one sample of origin, sequenced in a study of beta chain features in type 1 diabetes. Investigators reverse transcribed all isolated RNA, so they sequenced expressed TCRB transcripts. Some clones are missing from TCRdb's copy, which holds only in-frame ones; the method was immunoSEQ multiplex PCR. The repertoire has roughly 310,000 clones, approximately 11% of them found once; the top ten carry just over 0.015%. Sequencing used naive CD4+ T cells from blood. Receptors were obtained from a woman aged 25 to 39 in good health.

This chain uses TRBV7-3 with TRBJ2-2, with TRBD2 matching 10 bases. Looked up from germline, CDR1 is SGHTA and CDR2 is FQGTGA. J was trimmed by 6 bases and V by 6 bases; bases with no gene match: 7. The CDR3 contains 15 residues. The CDR3 DNA is TGTGCCAGCAGTCTCCCGGGACTAGCGTCCGGGGAGCTGTTTTTT. The encoded protein is CASSLPGLASGELFF.

This clone was picked up a small number of times. The CDR3 is CASSYSATSTDTQYF. The DNA of the CDR3 is TGTGCCAGCAGTTACTCAGCCACTAGCACAGATACGCAGTATTTT. This sequence joins TRBV6-5 and TRBJ2-3; D is uncertain. The V gene lost 0 bases and the J gene lost 0 bases, with 7 bases spanning the gap. Germline V CDR1 and CDR2: MNHEY, SVGAGI. The CDR3 is made up of 15 amino acids.

The rearrangement joins TRBV6-5 to TRBJ2-5; 9 nucleotides agree with TRBD1. The ends lost 2 bases at V and 1 base at J; junction bases unmatched: 5. The CDR3 has 16 amino acids. In germline, CDR1 is MNHEY, CDR2 SVGAGI. The CDR3 is CASSYGPTGGQETQYF. CDR3 sequence (DNA): TGTGCCAGCAGTTACGGACCGACAGGGGGCCAAGAGACCCAGTACTTC.

The chain couples TRBV14 to TRBJ2-1; the match to TRBD2 covers 11 bases. The CDR3 sequence is 16 residues long. After removal of 4 bases from V and 9 bases from J, the junction contained 11 bases not matched to a gene. CDR1 is SGHDN, CDR2 FVKESK, per germline. DNA for the CDR3: TGTGCCAGCAGCCCCTTTCTTGGGCTAGCGGGAGGTGAGCAGTTCTTC. Protein sequence: CASSPFLGLAGGEQFF.

The V gene is TRBV5-1, the J gene TRBJ2-5; tentative D call: TRBD1 (5 bases). CDR1 and CDR2 from the germline V gene are SGHRS and YFSETQ. This CDR3 is built from 13 residues. V was trimmed by 4 bases and J by 0 bases, leaving 7 bases between them. CDR3 sequence (DNA): TGCGCCAGCAGCCAGGACAACCAAGAGACCCAGTACTTC. It codes for CASSQDNQETQYF.

This chain joins TRBV7-3 and TRBJ2-5; TRBD2 matches at 11 bases. V lost 5 bases to trimming and J lost 4 bases; unmatched junction nucleotides: 6. This CDR3 has 15 amino acids. Germline-derived CDR1 and CDR2 are SGHTA and FQGTGA. The CDR3 nucleotides are TGTGCCAGCAGCCCCAATGGACTAGCGGGAGAGACCCAGTACTTC. Residues: CASSPNGLAGETQYF.

This clone came up a few times. This chain connects TRBV29-1 to TRBJ2-7; D unclear. Trimming cost V 7 bases and J 5 bases, with 18 bases left between them. The CDR3 has 13 amino acids. Germline-derived CDR1 and CDR2 are SQVTM and ANQGSEA. In DNA form, the CDR3 reads TGCAGCGGTTCAGGTCAACTCTCTGACGAGCAGTACTTC. It codes for CSGSGQLSDEQYF.

V and J are TRBV25-1 and TRBJ2-1; 11 positions match TRBD1. This CDR3 has 16 residues. CDR1 MGHDK and CDR2 SYGVNS come from the germline V gene. V shed 1 base and J 6 bases; nucleotides not matched to a gene: 5. CDR3 region: CASSELPGTGGNEQFF. The CDR3 DNA follows: TGTGCCAGCAGTGAATTGCCCGGGACAGGGGGCAATGAGCAGTTCTTC.

This clone was seen only a few times. V is TRBV18 and J is TRBJ1-1; D not certain. Germline values: CDR1 KGHSH, CDR2 LQKENI. This CDR3 comprises 15 residues. V dropped 0 bases and J dropped 2 bases, with 10 bases sitting between them. CDR3 sequence: CASSPPGPGNTEAFF. In nucleotides, the CDR3 is TGTGCCAGCTCACCACCTGGGCCGGGAAACACTGAAGCTTTCTTT. The full variable domain, with the rest looked up from reference TRBV18 and TRBJ1-1, is NAGVMQNPRHLVRRRGQEARLRCSPMKGHSHVYWYRQLPEEGLKFMVYLQKENIIDESGMPKERFSAEFPKEGPSILRIQQVVRGDSAAYFCASSPPGPGNTEAFFGQGTRLTVV.

The rearrangement joins TRBV6-5 to TRBJ2-4, with 7 bases lining up with TRBD2. V gave up 2 bases and J gave up 5 bases; unmatched junction bases: 3. There are 14 residues in the CDR3. Germline-derived CDR1 and CDR2 are MNHEY and SVGAGI. CDR3 in amino acids: CASSYRGGENIQYF. CDR3 sequence (DNA): TGTGCCAGCAGTTACCGGGGAGGGGAAAACATTCAGTACTTC.

Only a few counts were recorded for this clone. The rearrangement links TRBV12-5 to TRBJ2-5, with unresolved D. This CDR3 spans 13 amino acids. V lost 3 bases and J 5 bases, leaving 10 bases between the germline ends. CDR1 is LGHNT and CDR2 is FRNRAP in the germline V gene. CDR3 DNA: TGTGCTAGTGGTTTTGGCAGTGTGGAGACCCAGTACTTC. Translation gives CASGFGSVETQYF. The variable domain in full, with the rest retrieved from reference TRBV12-5 and TRBJ2-5, is DARVTQTPRHKVTEMGQEVTMRCQPILGHNTVFWYRQTMMQGLELLAYFRNRAPLDDSGMPKDRFSAEMPDATLATLKIQPSEPRDSAVYFCASGFGSVETQYFGPGTRLLVL.